The present T cell receptor (beta chain) was sequenced within a study of control samples from healthy donors and cancer patients. The CDR3 sequence is 15 residues long. Germline V lookup: CDR1 ENHRY, CDR2 SYGVKD. V gave up 0 bases and J gave up 8 bases, with 14 bases separating them. Libraries were prepared by immunoSEQ multiplex PCR; TCRdb keeps only in-frame clonotypes and omits some of them. The sample records approximately 97,000 clones, just over 85% being singletons. The chain links TRBV10-3 to TRBJ2-1; D remains unclear. Input material: blood. This receptor was identified in a man under 40 in good health. The CDR3 protein is CAISESNRFMDEQFF. The CDR3 region has the DNA TGTGCCATCAGTGAGTCGAATAGGTTTATGGATGAGCAGTTCTTC.